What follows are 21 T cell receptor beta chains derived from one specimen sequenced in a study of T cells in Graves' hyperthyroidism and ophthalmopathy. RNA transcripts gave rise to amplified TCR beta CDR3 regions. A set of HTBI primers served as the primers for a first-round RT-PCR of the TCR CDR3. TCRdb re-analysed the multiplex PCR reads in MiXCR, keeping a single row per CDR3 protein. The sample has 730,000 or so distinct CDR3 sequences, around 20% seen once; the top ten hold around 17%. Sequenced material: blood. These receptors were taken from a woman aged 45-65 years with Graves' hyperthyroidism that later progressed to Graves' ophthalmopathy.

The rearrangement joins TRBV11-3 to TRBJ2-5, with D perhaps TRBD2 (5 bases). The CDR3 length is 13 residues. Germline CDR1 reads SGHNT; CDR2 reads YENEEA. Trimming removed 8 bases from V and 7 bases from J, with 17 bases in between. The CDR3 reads CASSRTGVGTQYF. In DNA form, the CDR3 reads TGTGCCAGCTCGCGGACCGGGGTGGGGACCCAGTACTTC.

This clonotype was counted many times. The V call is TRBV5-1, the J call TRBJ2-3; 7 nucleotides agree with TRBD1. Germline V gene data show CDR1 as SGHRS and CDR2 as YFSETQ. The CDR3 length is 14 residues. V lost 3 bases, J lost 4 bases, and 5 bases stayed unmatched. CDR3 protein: CASSSVTGADTQYF. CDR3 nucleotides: TGCGCCAGCAGCTCGGTTACAGGGGCAGATACGCAGTATTTT.

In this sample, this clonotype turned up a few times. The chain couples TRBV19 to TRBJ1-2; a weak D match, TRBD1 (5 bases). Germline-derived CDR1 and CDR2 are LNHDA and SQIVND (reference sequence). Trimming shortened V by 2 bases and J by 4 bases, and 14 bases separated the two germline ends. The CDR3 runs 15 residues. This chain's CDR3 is CASSIWGRDLYGYTF. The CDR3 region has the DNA TGTGCCAGTAGTATATGGGGCAGGGACCTCTATGGCTACACCTTC.

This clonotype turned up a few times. The CDR3 DNA is TGTGCCAGTAGTGTGATGTTGAACACTGAAGCTTTCTTT. Translating it yields CASSVMLNTEAFF. The chain employs TRBV19 and TRBJ1-1; D ambiguous. Germline V gene data show CDR1 as LNHDA and CDR2 as SQIVND (reference sequence). Trimming removed 5 bases from V and 0 bases from J, with 7 bases in between. This CDR3 contains 13 residues.

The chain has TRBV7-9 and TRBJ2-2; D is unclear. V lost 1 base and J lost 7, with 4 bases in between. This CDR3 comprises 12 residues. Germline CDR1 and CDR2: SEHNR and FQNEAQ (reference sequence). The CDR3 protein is CASSLVYGELFF. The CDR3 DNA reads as TGTGCCAGCAGCTTAGTATACGGGGAGCTGTTTTTT. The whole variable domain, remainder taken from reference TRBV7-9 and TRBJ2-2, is DTGVSQNPRHKITKRGQNVTFRCDPISEHNRLYWYRQTLGQGPEFLTYFQNEAQLEKSRLLSDRFSAERPKGSFSTLEIQRTEQGDSAMYLCASSLVYGELFFGEGSRLTVL.

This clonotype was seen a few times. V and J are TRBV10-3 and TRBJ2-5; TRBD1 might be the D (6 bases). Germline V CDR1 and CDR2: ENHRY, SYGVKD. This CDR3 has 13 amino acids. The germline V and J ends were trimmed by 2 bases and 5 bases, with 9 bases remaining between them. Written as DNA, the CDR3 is TGTGCCATCAGTGAGGGGGGCGGGGAGACCCAGTACTTC. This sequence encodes CAISEGGGETQYF.

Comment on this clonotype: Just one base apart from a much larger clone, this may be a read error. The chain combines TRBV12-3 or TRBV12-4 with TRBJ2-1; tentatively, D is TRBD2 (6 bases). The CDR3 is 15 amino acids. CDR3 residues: CASSLEAGTYNEQSF. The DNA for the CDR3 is TGTGCCAGCAGTTTAGAGGCGGGGACCTACAATGAGCAGTCCTTC.

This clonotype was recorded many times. CDR3 sequence reads: CASSPGGGDTGELFF. The CDR3 region has the DNA TGTGCCAGCAGCCCCGGCGGTGGGGACACCGGGGAGCTGTTTTTT. The chain links TRBV12-3 or TRBV12-4 to TRBJ2-2; D ambiguous. Trimming cost V 6 bases and J 3 bases, with 14 bases left between them. This CDR3 is built from 15 residues.

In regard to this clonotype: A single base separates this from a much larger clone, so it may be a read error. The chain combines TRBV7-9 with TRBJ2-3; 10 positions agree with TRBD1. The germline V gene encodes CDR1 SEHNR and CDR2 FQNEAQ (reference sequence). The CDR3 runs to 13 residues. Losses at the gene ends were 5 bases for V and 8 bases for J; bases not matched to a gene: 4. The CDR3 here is CASSPWTGGTQYF. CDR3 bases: TGTGCCAGCAGCCCCTGGACAGGGGGTACGCAGTATTTT. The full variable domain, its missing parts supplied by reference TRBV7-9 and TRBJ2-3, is DTGVSQNPRHKITKRGQNVTFRCDPISEHNRLYWYRQTLGQGPEFLTYFQNEAQLEKSRLLSDRFSAERPKGSFSTLEIQRTEQGDSAMYLCASSPWTGGTQYFGPGTRLTVL.

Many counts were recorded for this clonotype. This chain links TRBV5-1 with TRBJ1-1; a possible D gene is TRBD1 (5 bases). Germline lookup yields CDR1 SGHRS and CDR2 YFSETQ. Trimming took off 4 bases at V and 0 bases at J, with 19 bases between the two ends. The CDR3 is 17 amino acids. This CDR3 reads CASSRALRASMNTEAFF. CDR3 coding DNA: TGCGCCAGCAGCAGGGCCCTCAGGGCAAGCATGAACACTGAAGCTTTCTTT. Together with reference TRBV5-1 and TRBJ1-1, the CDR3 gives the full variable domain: KAGVTQTPRYLIKTRGQQVTLSCSPISGHRSVSWYQQTPGQGLQFLFEYFSETQRNKGNFPGRFSGRQFSNSRSEMNVSTLELGDSALYLCASSRALRASMNTEAFFGQGTRLTVV.

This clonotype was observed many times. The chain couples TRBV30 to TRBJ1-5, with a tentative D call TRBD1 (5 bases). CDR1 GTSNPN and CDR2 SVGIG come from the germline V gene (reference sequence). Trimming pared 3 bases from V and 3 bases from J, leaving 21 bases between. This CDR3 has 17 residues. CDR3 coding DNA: TGTGCCTGGAGCCCTACGAGTGGGGGTATCTCCAATCAGCCCCAGCATTTT. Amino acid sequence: CAWSPTSGGISNQPQHF. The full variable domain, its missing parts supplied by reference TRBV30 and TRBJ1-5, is SQTIHQWPATLVQPVGSPLSLECTVEGTSNPNLYWYRQAAGRGLQLLFYSVGIGQISSEVPQNLSASRPQDRQFILSSKKLLLSDSGFYLCAWSPTSGGISNQPQHFGDGTRLSIL.

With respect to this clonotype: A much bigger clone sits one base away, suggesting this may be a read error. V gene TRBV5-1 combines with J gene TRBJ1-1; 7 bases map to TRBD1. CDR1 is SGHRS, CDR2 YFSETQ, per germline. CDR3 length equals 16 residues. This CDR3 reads CTSSLGQHIMNTEAFF. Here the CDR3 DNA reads TGCACCAGCAGCTTGGGACAGCACATTATGAACACTGAAGCTTTCTTT.

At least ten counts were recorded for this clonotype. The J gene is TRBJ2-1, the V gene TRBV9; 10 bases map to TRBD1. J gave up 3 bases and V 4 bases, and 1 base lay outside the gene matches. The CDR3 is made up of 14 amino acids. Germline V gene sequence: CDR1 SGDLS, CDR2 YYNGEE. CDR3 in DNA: TGTGCCAGCAGCCGGGACAGGGGCTACAATGAGCAGTTCTTC. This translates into CASSRDRGYNEQFF.

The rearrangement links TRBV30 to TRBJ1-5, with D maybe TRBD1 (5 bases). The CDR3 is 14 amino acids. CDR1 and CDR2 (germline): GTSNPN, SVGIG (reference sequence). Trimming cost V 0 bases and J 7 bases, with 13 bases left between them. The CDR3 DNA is TGTGCCTGGAGTGTGGGGGGTAGTAACCAGCCCCAGCATTTT. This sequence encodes CAWSVGGSNQPQHF.

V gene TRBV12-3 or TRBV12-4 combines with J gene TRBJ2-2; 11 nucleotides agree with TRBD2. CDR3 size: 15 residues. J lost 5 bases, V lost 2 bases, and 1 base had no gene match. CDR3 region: CASSLLAGGTGELFF. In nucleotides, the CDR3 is TGTGCCAGCAGTTTATTAGCGGGGGGGACCGGGGAGCTGTTTTTT.

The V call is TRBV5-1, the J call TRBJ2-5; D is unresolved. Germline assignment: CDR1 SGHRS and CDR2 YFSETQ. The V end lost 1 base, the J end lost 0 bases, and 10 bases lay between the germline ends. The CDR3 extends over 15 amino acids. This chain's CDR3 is CASSLTQPYQETQYF. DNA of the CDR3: TGCGCCAGCAGCTTGACCCAGCCGTACCAAGAGACCCAGTACTTC. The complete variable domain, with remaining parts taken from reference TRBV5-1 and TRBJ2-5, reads KAGVTQTPRYLIKTRGQQVTLSCSPISGHRSVSWYQQTPGQGLQFLFEYFSETQRNKGNFPGRFSGRQFSNSRSEMNVSTLELGDSALYLCASSLTQPYQETQYFGPGTRLLVL.

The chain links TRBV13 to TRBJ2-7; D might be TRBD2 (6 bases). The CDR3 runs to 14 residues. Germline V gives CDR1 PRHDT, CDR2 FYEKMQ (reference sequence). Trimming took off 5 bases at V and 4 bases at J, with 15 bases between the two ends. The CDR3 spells CASSNRDGGYEQYF. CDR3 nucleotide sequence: TGTGCCAGCAGCAACCGGGACGGGGGATACGAGCAGTACTTC. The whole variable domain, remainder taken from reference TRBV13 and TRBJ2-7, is AAGVIQSPRHLIKEKRETATLKCYPIPRHDTVYWYQQGPGQDPQFLISFYEKMQSDKGSIPDRFSAQQFSDYHSELNMSSLELGDSALYFCASSNRDGGYEQYFGPGTRLTVT.

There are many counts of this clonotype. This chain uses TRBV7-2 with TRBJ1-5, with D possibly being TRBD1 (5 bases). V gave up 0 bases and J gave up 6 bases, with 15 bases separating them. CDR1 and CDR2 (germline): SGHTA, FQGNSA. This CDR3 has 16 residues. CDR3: CASSLAGTPGSQPQHF. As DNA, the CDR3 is TGTGCCAGCAGCTTAGCCGGGACGCCAGGGAGTCAGCCCCAGCATTTT.

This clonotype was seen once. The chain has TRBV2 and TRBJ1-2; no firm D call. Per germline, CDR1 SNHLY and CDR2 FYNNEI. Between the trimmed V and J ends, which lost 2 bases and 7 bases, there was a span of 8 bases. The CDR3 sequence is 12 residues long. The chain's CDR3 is CASSESVRGYTF. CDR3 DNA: TGTGCCAGCAGTGAAAGTGTTCGTGGCTACACCTTC.

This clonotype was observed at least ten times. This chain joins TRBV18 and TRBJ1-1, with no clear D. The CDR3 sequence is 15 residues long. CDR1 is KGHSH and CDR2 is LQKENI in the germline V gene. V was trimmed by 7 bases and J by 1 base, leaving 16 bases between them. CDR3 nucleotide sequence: TGTGCCAGCTTAATTAAAGGGAAGAAGAACACTGAAGCTTTCTTT. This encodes CASLIKGKKNTEAFF.

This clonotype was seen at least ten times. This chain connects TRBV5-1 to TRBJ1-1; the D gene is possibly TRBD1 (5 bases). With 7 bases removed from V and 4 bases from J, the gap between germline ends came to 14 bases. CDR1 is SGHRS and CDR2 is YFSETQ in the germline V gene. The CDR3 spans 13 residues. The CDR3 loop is CASGPVGGTEAFF. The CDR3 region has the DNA TGCGCCAGCGGGCCGGTGGGGGGCACTGAAGCTTTCTTT.